These 5 T cell receptor beta chains came from one sample sequenced in a study of T cells in Graves' hyperthyroidism and ophthalmopathy. RNA transcripts yielded amplified TCR beta CDR3 regions. The TCR CDR3 was amplified in a first-round RT-PCR using the HTBI primer set. TCRdb called the multiplex PCR reads again in MiXCR, with one record for every CDR3 protein. The sample carries about 380,000 distinct CDR3 sequences, 18% recorded once. Sequenced material: blood. These receptors all stem from a man aged 18 to 29 with Graves' ophthalmopathy.

The V gene is TRBV5-1, the J gene TRBJ2-3; no reliable D call. The CDR3 loop spans 15 amino acids. Germline loops: CDR1 SGHRS, CDR2 YFSETQ. The V gene lost 0 bases and the J gene lost 0 bases, with 8 bases spanning the gap. The CDR3 DNA follows: TGCGCCAGCAGCTTGGTGAGTTTCAGCACAGATACGCAGTATTTT. This translates into CASSLVSFSTDTQYF.

There are a few counts of this clonotype. The chain employs TRBV27 and TRBJ2-2; TRBD2 aligns across 8 bases. Germline V gene sequence: CDR1 MNHEY, CDR2 SMNVEV (reference sequence). The CDR3 covers 15 residues. The ends lost 10 bases at V and 4 bases at J; junction bases unmatched: 11. The CDR3 nucleotides are TGTGCCACCAGCCTCGGGGGGGTCGGCACCGGGGAGCTGTTTTTT. Protein product: CATSLGGVGTGELFF.

V gene TRBV5-6 combines with J gene TRBJ2-2; 8 nucleotides match TRBD2. With V trimmed by 0 bases and J by 6 bases, 4 bases remained unmatched. The CDR3 has 15 residues. The V gene's germline CDR1 is SGHDT and CDR2 YYEEEE. Here the CDR3 DNA reads TGTGCCAGCAGCTTGGCCCTGCGGGGGGCCGGGGAGCTGTTTTTT. Encoded protein: CASSLALRGAGELFF.

The sample holds many counts of this clonotype. The chain employs TRBV3-1 and TRBJ1-4; D possibly corresponds to TRBD1 (5 bases). This CDR3 has 13 amino acids. Germline V gene data show CDR1 as LGHDT and CDR2 as YNNKEL (reference sequence). Between the trimmed V and J ends, which lost 9 bases and 8 bases, there was a span of 16 bases. As DNA, the CDR3 is TGTGCCAGTATGGGGGGGGTTGACGAAAAACTGTTTTTT. It encodes CASMGGVDEKLFF.

The J gene is TRBJ1-3, the V gene TRBV20-1, with D unclear. Trimming took off 6 bases at V and 3 bases at J, with 12 bases between the two ends. Germline loops: CDR1 DFQATT, CDR2 SNEGSKA (reference sequence). The CDR3 length is 13 residues. CDR3 nucleotides: TGCAGTGCCGGACCGCTTAATGGAAACACCATATATTTT. This codes for CSAGPLNGNTIYF.